Listed below are T cell receptor beta chains from one sample, sequenced in a study of T cell responses to AZD1222 COVID-19 vaccine. Sequenced by immunoSEQ multiplex PCR; TCRdb stores in-frame clones only, minus some. The sample includes around 94,000 clones, more than 70% seen only once; the top ten take 13%. The sequencing here drew on peripheral blood, taken on day 0 of AZD1222 vaccination. Receptors originate from an adult in good health. Both conserved end residues are trimmed from each CDR3. For some rows the clone size is stated as once, few or many, or as a class when expanded; others skip it.

cdr3_aa j_call clone_size v_call
ASSGRLAGSTDTQY TRBJ2-3 NA TRBV19
ASSRTQTENEKLF TRBJ1-4 few TRBV7-9
ASSKGGSGGAYNEQF TRBJ2-1 NA TRBV5-6
ASSFGTGGSHGELF TRBJ2-2 once TRBV5-1
ASEEDRASGNTIY TRBJ1-3 NA TRBV28
ASSSQNQPQH TRBJ1-5 once TRBV11-2
ASTLGRQGALGYT TRBJ1-2 NA TRBV5-8
ASSFWRQLNTGELF TRBJ2-2 NA TRBV7-9
ASSLYPRETEAF TRBJ1-1 once TRBV27
ASSPGPGNTEAF TRBJ1-1 NA TRBV7-3
ASSSGRSGSGNTIY TRBJ1-3 few TRBV7-9
ATSRGGGNQPQH TRBJ1-5 NA TRBV15
ASSQGAGGPGFTQY TRBJ2-3 NA TRBV3-1/TRBV3-2
ASSLDLNGGTIY TRBJ1-3 few TRBV7-9
ASSNVVDGANVLT TRBJ2-6 few TRBV19
ASSLEGGAFTEAF TRBJ1-1 NA TRBV5-4
ASSLRLAGGDEQF TRBJ2-1 NA TRBV5-8
ASSQDLNSPLH TRBJ1-6 NA TRBV3-1/TRBV3-2
ASSMVQETQY TRBJ2-5 NA TRBV19
ASSQGGGPGDTQY TRBJ2-3 NA TRBV3-1/TRBV3-2
SAKRGTGNNEQF TRBJ2-1 few TRBV29-1
ASSLVGLKEKLF TRBJ1-4 NA TRBV11-2
ASSGTVNTEAF TRBJ1-1 few TRBV11-2
ASSRGTGGNNYGYT TRBJ1-2 few TRBV11-2
ASSGRDRGPMSGELF TRBJ2-2 NA TRBV9
ASSYIRTGGGYGYT TRBJ1-2 NA TRBV6-5
ASRVDRGIDNEQF TRBJ2-1 NA TRBV6-5
ASSQALVPPDYT TRBJ1-2 NA TRBV3-1/TRBV3-2
ASSLAGLYQETQY TRBJ2-5 NA TRBV5-1
ASSLRGEQY TRBJ2-7 NA TRBV28
ASSRDGGGTEAF TRBJ1-1 NA TRBV2
ASGLSLQGAGANVLT TRBJ2-6 few TRBV12-5
ASSEFGQGNSPLH TRBJ1-6 NA TRBV6-4
AWRPTGITGELF TRBJ2-2 NA TRBV30
ASSSAGAYGYT TRBJ1-2 NA TRBV7-9
ASSQQGQVALKAF TRBJ1-1 NA TRBV5-4
ASSQQGATEAF TRBJ1-1 NA TRBV14
ARSLGTSGPPDTQY TRBJ2-3 few TRBV5-3
ASSLRTGYEQY TRBJ2-7 NA TRBV5-4
ASSYPRLAGGYEQY TRBJ2-7 few TRBV6-5
ASSRLSGSYEQY TRBJ2-7 NA TRBV5-1
ASSLAGGTEAF TRBJ1-1 NA TRBV28
ASSQDGPSEQY TRBJ2-7 NA TRBV4-3
ASSLEGSGGETQY TRBJ2-5 NA TRBV5-4
ASGLVLERRAGELF TRBJ2-2 NA TRBV12-5
ATSRGQPSGGSSYEQY TRBJ2-7 NA TRBV15
ASSQAYKSGAEAF TRBJ1-1 NA TRBV3-1/TRBV3-2
ASSPPSGSGEKLF TRBJ1-4 NA TRBV18
SALLGQGVDNEQF TRBJ2-1 NA TRBV29-1
ASSRQGAGGETQY TRBJ2-5 NA TRBV3-1/TRBV3-2
ASNPTGQGRVYGYT TRBJ1-2 NA TRBV5-6
ASSLTGQGPYEQY TRBJ2-7 NA TRBV7-2
ASHSGQTTYEQY TRBJ2-7 NA TRBV6-5
ASSLSRGETEAF TRBJ1-1 once TRBV28
ASSLALNTEAF TRBJ1-1 NA TRBV5-1
ASSPTRDRSTDTQY TRBJ2-3 NA TRBV18
ASSYRTGVQGQPQH TRBJ1-5 NA TRBV6-2/TRBV6-3
ASSVASGGKETQY TRBJ2-5 NA TRBV9